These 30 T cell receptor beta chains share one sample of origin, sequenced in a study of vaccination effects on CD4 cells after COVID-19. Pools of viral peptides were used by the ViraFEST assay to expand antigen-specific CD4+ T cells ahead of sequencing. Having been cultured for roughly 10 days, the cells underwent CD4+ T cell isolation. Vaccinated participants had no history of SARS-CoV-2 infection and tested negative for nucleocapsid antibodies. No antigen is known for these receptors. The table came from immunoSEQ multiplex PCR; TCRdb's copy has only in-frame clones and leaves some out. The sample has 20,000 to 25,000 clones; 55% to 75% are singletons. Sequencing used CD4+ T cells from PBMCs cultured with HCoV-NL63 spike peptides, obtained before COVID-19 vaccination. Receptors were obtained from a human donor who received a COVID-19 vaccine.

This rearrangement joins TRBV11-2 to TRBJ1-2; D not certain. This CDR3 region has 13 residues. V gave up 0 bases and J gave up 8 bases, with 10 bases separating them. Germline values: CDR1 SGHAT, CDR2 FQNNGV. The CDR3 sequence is CASSLDLKGGYTF. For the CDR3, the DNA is TGTGCCAGCAGCTTAGATCTTAAGGGAGGCTACACCTTC.

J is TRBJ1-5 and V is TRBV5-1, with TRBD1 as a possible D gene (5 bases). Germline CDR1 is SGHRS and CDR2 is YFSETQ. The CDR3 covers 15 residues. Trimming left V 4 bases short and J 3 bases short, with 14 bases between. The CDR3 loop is CASSPVGEDNQPQHF. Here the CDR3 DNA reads TGCGCCAGCAGCCCCGTGGGGGAGGACAATCAGCCCCAGCATTTT.

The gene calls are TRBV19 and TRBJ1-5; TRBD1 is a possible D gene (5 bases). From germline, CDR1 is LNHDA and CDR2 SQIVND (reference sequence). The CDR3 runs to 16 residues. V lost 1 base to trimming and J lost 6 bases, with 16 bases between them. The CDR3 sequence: CASSIGGGAGSQPQHF. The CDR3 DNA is TGTGCCAGTAGTATAGGCGGAGGGGCAGGGAGTCAGCCCCAGCATTTT.

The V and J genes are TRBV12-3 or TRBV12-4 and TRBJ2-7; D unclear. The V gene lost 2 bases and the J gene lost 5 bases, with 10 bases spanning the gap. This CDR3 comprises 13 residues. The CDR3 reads CASSLTKSNEQYF. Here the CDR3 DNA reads TGTGCCAGCAGTTTAACCAAGTCCAACGAGCAGTACTTC.

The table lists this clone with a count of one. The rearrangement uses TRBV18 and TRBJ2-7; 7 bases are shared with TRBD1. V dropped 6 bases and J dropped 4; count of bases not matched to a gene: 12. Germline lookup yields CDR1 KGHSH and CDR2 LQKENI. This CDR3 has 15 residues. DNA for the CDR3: TGTGCCAGCTCCCTCGGGACAGATAGAAAATACGAGCAGTACTTC. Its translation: CASSLGTDRKYEQYF.

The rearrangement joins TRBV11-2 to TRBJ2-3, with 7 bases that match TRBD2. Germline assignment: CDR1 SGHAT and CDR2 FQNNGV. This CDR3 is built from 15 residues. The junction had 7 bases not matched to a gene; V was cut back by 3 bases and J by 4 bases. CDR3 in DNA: TGTGCCAGCAGCTTTAGCGAGCGGGGACCAGATACGCAGTATTTT. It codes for CASSFSERGPDTQYF.

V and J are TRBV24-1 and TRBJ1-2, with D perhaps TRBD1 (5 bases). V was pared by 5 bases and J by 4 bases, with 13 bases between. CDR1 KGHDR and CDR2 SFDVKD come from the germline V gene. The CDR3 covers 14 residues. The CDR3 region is CATSADSVRYGYTF. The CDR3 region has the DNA TGTGCCACCAGTGCCGACAGTGTACGCTATGGCTACACCTTC.

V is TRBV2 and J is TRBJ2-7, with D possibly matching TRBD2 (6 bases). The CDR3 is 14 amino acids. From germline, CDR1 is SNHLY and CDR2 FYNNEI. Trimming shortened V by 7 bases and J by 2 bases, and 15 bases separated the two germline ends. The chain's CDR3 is CASNLEEGPYEQYF. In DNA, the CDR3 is TGTGCCAGCAATTTGGAGGAGGGCCCCTACGAGCAGTACTTC.

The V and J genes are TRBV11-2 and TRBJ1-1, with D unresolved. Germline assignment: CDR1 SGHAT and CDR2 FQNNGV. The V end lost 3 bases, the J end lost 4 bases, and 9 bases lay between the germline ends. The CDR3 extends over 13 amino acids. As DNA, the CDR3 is TGTGCCAGCAGCTTTACACCAGGCACTGAAGCTTTCTTT. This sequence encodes CASSFTPGTEAFF.

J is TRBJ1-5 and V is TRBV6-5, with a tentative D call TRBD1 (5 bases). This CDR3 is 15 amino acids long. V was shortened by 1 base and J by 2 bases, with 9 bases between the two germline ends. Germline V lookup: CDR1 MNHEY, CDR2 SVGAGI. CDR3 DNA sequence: TGTGCCAGCAGTTACTGGGAACAGGGCAATCAGCCCCAGCATTTT. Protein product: CASSYWEQGNQPQHF.

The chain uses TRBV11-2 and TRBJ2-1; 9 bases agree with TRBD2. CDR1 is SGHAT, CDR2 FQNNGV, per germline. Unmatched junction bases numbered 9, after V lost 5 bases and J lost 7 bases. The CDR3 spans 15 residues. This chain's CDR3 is CASSPISSGANEQFF. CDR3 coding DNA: TGTGCCAGCAGCCCAATTTCTAGCGGGGCTAATGAGCAGTTCTTC. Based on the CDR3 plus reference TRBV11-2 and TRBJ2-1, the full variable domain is EAGVAQSPRYKIIEKRQSVAFWCNPISGHATLYWYQQILGQGPKLLIQFQNNGVVDDSQLPKDRFSAERLKGVDSTLKIQPAKLEDSAVYLCASSPISSGANEQFFGPGTRLTVL.

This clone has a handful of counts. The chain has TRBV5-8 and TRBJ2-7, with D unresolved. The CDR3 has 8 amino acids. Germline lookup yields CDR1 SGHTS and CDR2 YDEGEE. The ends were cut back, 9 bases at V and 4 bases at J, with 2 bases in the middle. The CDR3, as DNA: TGTGCCATGTACGAGCAGTACTTC. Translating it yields CAMYEQYF.

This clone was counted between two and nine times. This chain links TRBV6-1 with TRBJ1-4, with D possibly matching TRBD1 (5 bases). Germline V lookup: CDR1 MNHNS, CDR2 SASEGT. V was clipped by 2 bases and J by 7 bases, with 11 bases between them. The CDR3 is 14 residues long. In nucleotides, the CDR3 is TGTGCCAGCAGTGAACGCAGGGATGGTGAAAAACTGTTTTTT. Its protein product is CASSERRDGEKLFF.

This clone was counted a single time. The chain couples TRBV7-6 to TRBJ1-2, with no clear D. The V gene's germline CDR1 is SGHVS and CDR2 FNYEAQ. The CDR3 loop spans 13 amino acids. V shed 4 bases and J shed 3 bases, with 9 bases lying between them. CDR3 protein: CASSSGLDYGYTF. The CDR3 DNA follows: TGTGCCAGCAGCTCGGGATTAGACTATGGCTACACCTTC.

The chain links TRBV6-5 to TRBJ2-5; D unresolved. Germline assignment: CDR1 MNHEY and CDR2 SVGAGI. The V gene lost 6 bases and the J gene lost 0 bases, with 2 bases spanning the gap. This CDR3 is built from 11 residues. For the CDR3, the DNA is TGTGCCAGCAGAAACCAAGAGACCCAGTACTTC. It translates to CASRNQETQYF.

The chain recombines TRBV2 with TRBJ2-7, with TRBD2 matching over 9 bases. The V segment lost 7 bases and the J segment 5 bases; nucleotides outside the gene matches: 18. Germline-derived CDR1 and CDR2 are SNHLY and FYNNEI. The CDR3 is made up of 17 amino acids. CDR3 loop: CASNRLAPGLAQDEQYF. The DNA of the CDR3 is TGTGCCAGCAATCGGCTGGCCCCGGGACTAGCTCAGGACGAGCAGTACTTC.

The CDR3 sequence: CASSSVRDYGYTF. CDR3 nucleotide sequence: TGTGCCAGCAGCTCGGTCAGGGACTATGGCTACACCTTC. The chain joins TRBV5-4 to TRBJ1-2, with D perhaps TRBD1 (5 bases). Germline V gives CDR1 SGHNT, CDR2 YYREEE (reference sequence). Deletions cut 3 bases from V and 3 bases from J, with 9 bases between. CDR3 length equals 13 residues.

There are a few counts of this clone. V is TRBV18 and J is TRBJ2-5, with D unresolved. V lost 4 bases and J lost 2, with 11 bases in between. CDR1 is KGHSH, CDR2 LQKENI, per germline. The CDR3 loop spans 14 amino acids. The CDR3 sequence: CASSHSAQQETQYF. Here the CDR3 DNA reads TGTGCCAGCTCACATTCAGCGCAACAAGAGACCCAGTACTTC.

DNA for the CDR3: TGTGCCAGCTCTTCAATGGGCAGGGGGACCTCAAGCATTCAGTACTTC. Encoded protein: CASSSMGRGTSSIQYF. The chain carries TRBV18 and TRBJ2-4, with 7 bases identical to TRBD1. Trimming at V came to 6 bases and at J to 9 bases, leaving 17 bases not matched to a gene. This CDR3 is 16 amino acids long. Per the germline V gene, CDR1 is KGHSH and CDR2 is LQKENI. The whole variable domain, filled in from reference TRBV18 and TRBJ2-4, reads NAGVMQNPRHLVRRRGQEARLRCSPMKGHSHVYWYRQLPEEGLKFMVYLQKENIIDESGMPKERFSAEFPKEGPSILRIQQVVRGDSAAYFCASSSMGRGTSSIQYFGAGTRLSVL.

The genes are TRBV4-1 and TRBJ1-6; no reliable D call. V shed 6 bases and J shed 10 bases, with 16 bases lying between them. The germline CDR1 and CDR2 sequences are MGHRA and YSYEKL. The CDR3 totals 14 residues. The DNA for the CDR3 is TGCGCCAGCAGTGGCCTTACGAGCGGCTCACCCCTCCACTTT. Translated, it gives CASSGLTSGSPLHF.

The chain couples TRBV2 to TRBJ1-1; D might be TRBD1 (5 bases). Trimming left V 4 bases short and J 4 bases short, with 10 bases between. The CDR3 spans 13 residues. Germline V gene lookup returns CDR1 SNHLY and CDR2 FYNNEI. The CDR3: CASSAGEGTEAFF. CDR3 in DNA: TGTGCCAGCAGTGCGGGGGAGGGCACTGAAGCTTTCTTT. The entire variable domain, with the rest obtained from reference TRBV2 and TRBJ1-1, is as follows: EPEVTQTPSHQVTQMGQEVILRCVPISNHLYFYWYRQILGQKVEFLVSFYNNEISEKSEIFDDQFSVERPDGSNFTLKIRSTKLEDSAMYFCASSAGEGTEAFFGQGTRLTVV.

The CDR3 sequence: CASSLARSNEQFF. CDR3 bases: TGTGCCAGCAGCTTAGCGCGCAGCAATGAGCAGTTCTTC. The chain recombines TRBV7-9 with TRBJ2-1; D uncertain. The V gene's germline CDR1 is SEHNR and CDR2 FQNEAQ (reference sequence). Trimming stripped 0 bases from V and 6 bases from J, with 6 bases between. This CDR3 comprises 13 residues.

The CDR3 coding sequence is TGTGCCACCAGTGATTTCCGGACAGATACGCAGTATTTT. Protein sequence: CATSDFRTDTQYF. This chain connects TRBV24-1 to TRBJ2-3; D gene unclear. The V gene's germline CDR1 is KGHDR and CDR2 SFDVKD. Trimming took 1 base from V and 3 from J, leaving 4 bases between them. CDR3 length: 13 amino acids.

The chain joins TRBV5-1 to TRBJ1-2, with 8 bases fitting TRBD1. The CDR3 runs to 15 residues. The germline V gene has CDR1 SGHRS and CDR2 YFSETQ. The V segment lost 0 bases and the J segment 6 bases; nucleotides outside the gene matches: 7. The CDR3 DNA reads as TGCGCCAGCAGCTTGGCCTCAGGGGGCTATGATGGCTACACCTTC. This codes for CASSLASGGYDGYTF.

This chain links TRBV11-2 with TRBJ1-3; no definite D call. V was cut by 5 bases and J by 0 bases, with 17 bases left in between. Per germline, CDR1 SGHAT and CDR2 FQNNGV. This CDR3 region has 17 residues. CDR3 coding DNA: TGTGCCAGCAGCACACGTGCCGCCCTGAGCTCTGGAAACACCATATATTTT. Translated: CASSTRAALSSGNTIYF. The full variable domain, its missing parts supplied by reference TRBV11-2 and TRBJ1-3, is EAGVAQSPRYKIIEKRQSVAFWCNPISGHATLYWYQQILGQGPKLLIQFQNNGVVDDSQLPKDRFSAERLKGVDSTLKIQPAKLEDSAVYLCASSTRAALSSGNTIYFGEGSWLTVV.

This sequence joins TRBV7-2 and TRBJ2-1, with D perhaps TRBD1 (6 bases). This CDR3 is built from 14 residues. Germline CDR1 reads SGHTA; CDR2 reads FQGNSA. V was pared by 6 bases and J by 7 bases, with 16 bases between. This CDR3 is CASSRTDKENEQFF. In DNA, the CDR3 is TGTGCCAGCAGTCGGACAGATAAGGAAAATGAGCAGTTCTTC.

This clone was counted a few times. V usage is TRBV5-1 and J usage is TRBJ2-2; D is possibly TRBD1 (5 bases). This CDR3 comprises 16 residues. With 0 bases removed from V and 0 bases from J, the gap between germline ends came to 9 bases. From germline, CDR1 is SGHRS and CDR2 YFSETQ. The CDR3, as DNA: TGCGCCAGCAGCTTGGGACAGCCGGCGAACACCGGGGAGCTGTTTTTT. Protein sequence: CASSLGQPANTGELFF.

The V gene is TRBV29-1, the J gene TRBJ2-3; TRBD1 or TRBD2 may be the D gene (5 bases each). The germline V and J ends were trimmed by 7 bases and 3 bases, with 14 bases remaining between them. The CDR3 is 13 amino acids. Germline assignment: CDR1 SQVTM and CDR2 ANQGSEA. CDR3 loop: CSGGTWGTDTQYF. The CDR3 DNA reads TGCAGCGGAGGGACCTGGGGTACAGATACGCAGTATTTT.

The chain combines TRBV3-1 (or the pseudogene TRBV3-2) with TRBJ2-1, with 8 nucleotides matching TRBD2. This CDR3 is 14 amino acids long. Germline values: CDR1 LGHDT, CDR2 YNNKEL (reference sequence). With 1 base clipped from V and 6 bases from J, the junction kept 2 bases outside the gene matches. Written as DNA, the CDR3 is TGTGCCAGCAGCCAAGCGGGGGGGACCAATGAGCAGTTCTTC. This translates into CASSQAGGTNEQFF.

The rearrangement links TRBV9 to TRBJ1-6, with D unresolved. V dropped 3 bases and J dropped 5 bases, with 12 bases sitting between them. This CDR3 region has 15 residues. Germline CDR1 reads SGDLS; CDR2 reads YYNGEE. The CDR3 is CASSAGTENNSPLHF. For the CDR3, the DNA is TGTGCCAGCAGCGCAGGCACAGAGAATAATTCACCCCTCCACTTT.